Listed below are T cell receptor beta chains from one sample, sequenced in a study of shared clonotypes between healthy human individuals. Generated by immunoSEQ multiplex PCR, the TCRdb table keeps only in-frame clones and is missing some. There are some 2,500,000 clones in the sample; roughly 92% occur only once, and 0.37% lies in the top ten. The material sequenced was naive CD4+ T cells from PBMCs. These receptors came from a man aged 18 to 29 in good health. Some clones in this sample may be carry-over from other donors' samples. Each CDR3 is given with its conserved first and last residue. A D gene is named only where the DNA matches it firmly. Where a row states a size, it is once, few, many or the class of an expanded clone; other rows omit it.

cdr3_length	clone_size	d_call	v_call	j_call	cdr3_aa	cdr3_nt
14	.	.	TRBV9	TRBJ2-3	CASSVVSRTDTQYF	TGTGCCAGCAGCGTAGTTAGCCGCACAGATACGCAGTATTTT
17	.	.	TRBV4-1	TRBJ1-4	CASSQSRGGSTNEKLFF	TGCGCCAGCAGCCAGAGTCGCGGGGGTTCAACTAATGAAAAACTGTTTTTT
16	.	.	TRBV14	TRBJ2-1	CASSQTGWRSYNEQFF	TGTGCCAGCAGCCAAACAGGGTGGAGGTCCTACAATGAGCAGTTCTTC
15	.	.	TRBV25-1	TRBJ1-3	CASSESRISGNTIYF	TGTGCCAGCAGTGAAAGTCGGATCTCTGGAAACACCATATATTTT
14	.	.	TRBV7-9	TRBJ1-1	CASSLQGLNTEAFF	TGTGCCAGCAGCTTACAAGGTTTGAACACTGAAGCTTTCTTT
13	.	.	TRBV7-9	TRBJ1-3	CASSLDIGNTIYF	TGTGCCAGCAGCTTAGACATAGGAAACACCATATATTTT
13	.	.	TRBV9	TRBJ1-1	CASSAGHGTEAFF	TGTGCCAGCAGCGCGGGACACGGCACTGAAGCTTTCTTT
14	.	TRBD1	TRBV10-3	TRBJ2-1	CAIRPGQGNHEQFF	TGTGCCATCAGACCGGGACAGGGGAACCATGAGCAGTTCTTC
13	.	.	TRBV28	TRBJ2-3	CASRGLPTDTQYF	TGTGCCAGCAGGGGACTTCCCACAGATACGCAGTATTTT
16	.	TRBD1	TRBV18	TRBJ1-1	CASSPQGARGLTEAFF	TGTGCCAGCTCACCGCAGGGGGCCCGGGGTTTAACTGAAGCTTTCTTT
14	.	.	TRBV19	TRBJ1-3	CASRSGASGNTIYF	TGTGCCAGTAGATCGGGGGCCTCTGGAAACACCATATATTTT
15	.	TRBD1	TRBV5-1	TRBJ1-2	CASSRGQGTLYGYTF	TGCGCCAGCAGCAGGGGACAGGGAACACTCTATGGCTACACCTTC
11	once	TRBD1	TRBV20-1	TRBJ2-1	CSAPRRDRTIF	TGCAGTGCTCCTCGCCGGGACAGAACAATCTTC
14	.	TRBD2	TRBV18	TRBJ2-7	CASSPTSGAYEQYF	TGTGCCAGCTCTCCGACTAGCGGAGCCTACGAGCAGTACTTC
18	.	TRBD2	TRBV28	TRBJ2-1	CASSLASLPSGIYNEQFF	TGTGCCAGCAGTTTAGCCTCCCTCCCTAGCGGGATATACAATGAGCAGTTCTTC
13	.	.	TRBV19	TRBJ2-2	CASHPGPSGELFF	TGTGCCAGTCACCCCGGTCCGTCCGGGGAGCTGTTTTTT
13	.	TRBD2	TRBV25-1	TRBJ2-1	CASRTSGSNEQFF	TGTGCCAGCAGGACTAGCGGAAGCAATGAGCAGTTCTTC
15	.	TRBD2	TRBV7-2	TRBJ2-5	CASSFSGIGSSAQYF	TGTGCCAGCAGCTTCAGCGGGATCGGGAGTTCGGCCCAGTACTTC
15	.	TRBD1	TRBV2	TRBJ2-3	CASSLDRGRTDTQYF	TGTGCCAGCAGCCTCGACAGGGGGCGCACAGATACGCAGTATTTT
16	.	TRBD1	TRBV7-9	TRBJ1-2	CASSLVGGQGANGYTF	TGTGCCAGCAGCTTAGTAGGAGGACAGGGGGCCAATGGCTACACCTTC
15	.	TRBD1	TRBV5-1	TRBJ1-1	CASNRGPPSNTEAFF	TGCGCCAGCAACAGGGGTCCTCCGTCGAACACTGAAGCTTTCTTT
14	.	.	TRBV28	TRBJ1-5	CASSPIPALQPQHF	TGTGCCAGCAGTCCTATTCCCGCTTTGCAGCCCCAGCATTTT
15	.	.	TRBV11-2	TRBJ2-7	CASSFSPVGPYEQYF	TGTGCCAGCAGCTTCTCCCCCGTGGGCCCCTACGAGCAGTACTTC
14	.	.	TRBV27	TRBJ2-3	CASSLTWDGDTQYF	TGTGCCAGCAGTTTGACTTGGGACGGCGATACGCAGTATTTT
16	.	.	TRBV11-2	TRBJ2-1	CASSARQVRRWNEQFF	TGTGCCAGCAGCGCCCGACAGGTCCGGAGGTGGAATGAGCAGTTCTTC
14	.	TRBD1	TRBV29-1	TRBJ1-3	CSVSFDRAGNTIYF	TGCAGCGTCTCCTTCGACAGGGCTGGAAACACCATATATTTT
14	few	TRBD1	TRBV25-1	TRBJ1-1	CASRGQGMNTEAFF	TGTGCCAGCAGGGGACAGGGGATGAACACTGAAGCTTTCTTT
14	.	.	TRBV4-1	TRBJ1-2	CASSQASGSYGYTF	TGCGCCAGCAGCCAAGCCTCGGGGTCCTATGGCTACACCTTC
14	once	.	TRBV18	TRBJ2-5	CASSPPSLIETQYF	TGTGCCAGCTCACCACCGAGTCTTATAGAGACCCAGTACTTC
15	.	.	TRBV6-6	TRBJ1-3	CASSYSRDSGNTIYF	TGTGCCAGCAGTTACTCGCGGGACTCTGGAAACACCATATATTTT
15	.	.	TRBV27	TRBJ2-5	CASSLFSFGRETQYF	TGTGCCAGCAGTTTATTCTCTTTTGGCAGGGAGACCCAGTACTTC
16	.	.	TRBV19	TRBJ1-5	CASMKGLGYSNQPQHF	TGTGCCAGTATGAAGGGGCTTGGCTATAGCAATCAGCCCCAGCATTTT
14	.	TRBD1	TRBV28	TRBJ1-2	CASRIPGQHYGYTF	TGTGCCAGCAGGATTCCGGGACAGCACTATGGCTACACCTTC
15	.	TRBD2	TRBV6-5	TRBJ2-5	CASSSRLAAKETQYF	TGTGCCAGCAGTTCACGACTAGCGGCAAAAGAGACCCAGTACTTC
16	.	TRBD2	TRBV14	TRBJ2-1	CASSRLAGVGLDEQFF	TGTGCCAGCAGCCGGTTAGCGGGAGTAGGTTTGGATGAGCAGTTCTTC
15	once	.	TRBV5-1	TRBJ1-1	CASSLNPQGNTEAFF	TGCGCCAGCAGCTTGAACCCTCAGGGGAACACTGAAGCTTTCTTT
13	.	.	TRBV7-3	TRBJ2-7	CASSLRALSEQYF	TGTGCCAGCAGCTTAAGGGCCCTATCGGAGCAGTACTTC
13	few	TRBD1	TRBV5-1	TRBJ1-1	CASSLDRGTEAFF	TGCGCCAGCAGCTTGGACAGGGGCACTGAAGCTTTCTTT
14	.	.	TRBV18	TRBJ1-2	CASSPPNPNYGYTF	TGTGCCAGCTCACCACCGAACCCTAACTATGGCTACACCTTC
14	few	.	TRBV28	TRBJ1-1	CASRRLVPNTEAFF	TGTGCCAGCAGACGTTTGGTGCCGAACACTGAAGCTTTCTTT
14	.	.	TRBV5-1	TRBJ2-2	CASSPDYTTGELFF	TGCGCCAGCAGCCCGGACTACACCACCGGGGAGCTGTTTTTT
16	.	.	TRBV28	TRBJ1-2	CASDGGPAVRPEGYTF	TGTGCCAGCGACGGGGGACCAGCAGTTCGACCCGAGGGCTACACCTTC
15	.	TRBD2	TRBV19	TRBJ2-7	CASSGVGGRDYEQYF	TGTGCCAGTAGTGGGGTCGGCGGGAGAGACTACGAGCAGTACTTC
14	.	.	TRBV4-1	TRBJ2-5	CASSQGLSEETQYF	TGCGCCAGCAGCCAAGGATTGTCGGAAGAGACCCAGTACTTC
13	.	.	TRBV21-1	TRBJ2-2	CASSKDVNGELFF	TGTGCCAGCAGCAAAGACGTAAACGGGGAGCTGTTTTTT
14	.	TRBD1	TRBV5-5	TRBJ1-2	CASSPWGTEYGYTF	TGTGCCAGCAGCCCATGGGGGACAGAGTATGGCTACACCTTC
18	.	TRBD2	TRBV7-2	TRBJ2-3	CASSHGLAGGTYFDTQYF	TGTGCCAGCAGCCACGGACTAGCGGGAGGGACTTATTTTGATACGCAGTATTTT
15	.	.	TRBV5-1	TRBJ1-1	CASSLLAGVNTEAFF	TGCGCCAGCAGCTTGCTCGCAGGAGTGAACACTGAAGCTTTCTTT
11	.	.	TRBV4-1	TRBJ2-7	CASSQELGMYF	TGCGCCAGCAGCCAAGAGCTCGGAATGTACTTC
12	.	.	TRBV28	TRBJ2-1	CASSFLSTEQFF	TGTGCCAGCAGTTTCCTCTCCACTGAGCAGTTCTTC
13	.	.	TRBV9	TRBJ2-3	CASSPRGGDTQYF	TGTGCCAGCAGCCCCAGGGGTGGGGATACGCAGTATTTT
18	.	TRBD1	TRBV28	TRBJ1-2	CASSYSSGQAGPGYGYTF	TGTGCCAGCAGTTACTCCTCGGGACAGGCTGGCCCGGGGTATGGCTACACCTTC
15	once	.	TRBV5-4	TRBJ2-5	CASSLSAVMGETQYF	TGTGCCAGCAGCTTGTCAGCGGTAATGGGGGAGACCCAGTACTTC
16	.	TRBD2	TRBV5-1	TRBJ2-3	CASSQLVGGSTDTQYF	TGCGCCAGCAGCCAGTTGGTGGGAGGGAGCACAGATACGCAGTATTTT
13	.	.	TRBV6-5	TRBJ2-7	CASSYESGYEQYF	TGTGCCAGCAGTTACGAGTCGGGCTACGAGCAGTACTTC
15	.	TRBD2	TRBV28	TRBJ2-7	CASSASGGLSYEQYF	TGTGCCAGCAGTGCCTCGGGGGGTTTGTCCTACGAGCAGTACTTC
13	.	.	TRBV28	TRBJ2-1	CASSLLGRDEQFF	TGTGCCAGCAGTTTATTGGGTCGAGATGAGCAGTTCTTC
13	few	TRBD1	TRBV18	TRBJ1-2	CASTTGQNYGYTF	TGTGCCAGCACGACGGGACAGAACTATGGCTACACCTTC
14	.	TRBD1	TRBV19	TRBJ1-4	CASSITGGNEKLFF	TGTGCCAGTAGTATCACAGGGGGCAATGAAAAACTGTTTTTT